The sequence of this TCR beta chain was determined in a study of identical twins (dated by TCRdb to the mid-2010s). Notes on the research overall: The study deep-sequenced TCR alpha and beta repertoires from monozygotic twins, unrelated adults of various ages and cord blood to test whether fetal clonotypes persist. Replicate twin experiments were performed at different times using different library preparation protocols to rule out contamination.

Only healthy Caucasian donors were included. The CDR3 runs 15 amino acids, cysteine and phenylalanine included. The entry retains the CDR3 DNA only, 45 bases that are in frame from base 1. Per the germline V gene, SNHLY is the CDR1 and FYNNEI is the CDR2. Trimming removed 3 bases from V and 6 bases from J, leaving 18 bases between the germline ends. This clonotype has just a few counts. This clone's antigen is unknown. There are no base qualities to consult, and no much larger clone falls within one base. Broader findings and caveats from the paper: Conclusions relied on cross-sectional statistical analysis, since the same donors could not be followed over many years. Out-of-frame TCR alpha sharing in monozygotic twins was systematically underestimated by recombination models, whereas sharing between unrelated individuals was in agreement with the recombination models. Compared with coincidental sharing between unrelated individuals, out-of-frame TCR alpha sequences shared between twins showed an excess of sequences with low generation probability. Fewer insertions were carried by abundant cord blood beta clonotypes; a weaker similar trend was observed in young adult naive repertoires, while no such trend was observed in memory repertoires. Excess twin sharing in beta out-of-frame sequences was weaker because fewer shared sequences lowered the signal-to-noise ratio. Zero-insertion analyses could be partly confounded by invariant T cells such as MAIT and iNKT, although diverse VJ usage argued against such confounding for most clonotypes.

Libraries were built with 5' RACE. Instrument on record: Illumina HiSeq 2000. A universal primer binding site was introduced by template switching, and a unique molecular identifier was present in the final cDNA, enabling accurate counting of TCR cDNA molecules. First-strand cDNA for TCR alpha and beta chains was synthesized from specific primers in the conserved constant-segment region. Each cDNA library was double barcoded, with a SMART-Mk sample barcode plus Illumina barcodes, to control for contamination. Two successive PCR steps introduced TruSeq adapter sequences along with Illumina sample barcodes. The TCR alpha and beta cDNA libraries were sequenced on the Illumina HiSeq platform using custom primers. In the authors' own workflow: Raw reads were processed with MiGEC to extract unique molecular identifiers, and MiXCR was used to determine CDR3 positions. For each individual, recombination models were inferred using an EM algorithm with the repgenHMM and IGoR tools. The analysis of shared clonotypes was done with the tcR package in R, with sharing normalized by the product of cloneset sizes. Out-of-frame nonproductive sequences were analyzed to study raw recombination free of thymic and clonal selection effects. TCRdb ran its own pipeline on the public reads, namely fastp trimming at Q25 and MiXCR clone calling, and kept in-frame beta chains. Each record represents a unique CDR3 protein, reported with the most common genes and DNA among its rows. The V and J calls here are based on TCRdb, not the publication. Present in this sample are 1.5 million to 2 million distinct CDR3 sequences, less than 35% of which were seen just once. The ten largest clones add up to around 0.25% of the sample.

The receptor comes from a newborn girl in good health. The receptor chain draws on TRBV2 and TRBJ2-7, with the D gene call left open. Sequences were obtained from cord blood. The CDR3 amino acid sequence is: CASSDPGRIAREQYF. The nucleotides are TGTGCCAGCAGTGACCCTGGACGTATCGCTCGCGAGCAGTACTTC.